This passage covers 2 T cell receptor beta chains from one sample sequenced in a study of T cell responses to AZD1222 COVID-19 vaccine. Assay: immunoSEQ multiplex PCR; the TCRdb copy retains only in-frame clones and omits some. Among 150,000 to 200,000 clones listed, around 94% were seen once. This specimen consisted of peripheral blood, obtained on day 0 of AZD1222 vaccination. Receptors were obtained from an adult in good health.

The V and J genes are TRBV18 and TRBJ1-2; D might be TRBD1 (6 bases). Per germline, CDR1 KGHSH and CDR2 LQKENI. The CDR3 covers 16 residues. The V gene lost 2 bases and the J gene lost 5 bases, with 18 bases spanning the gap. As DNA, the CDR3 is TGTGCCAGCTCACCATCCACCGGGACAAAAGCTTATGGCTACACCTTC. Its translation: CASSPSTGTKAYGYTF.

DNA of the CDR3: TGTGCCAGCAGTGAAAGGGGTGGCAGGGGGAAGGCAGATACGCAGTATTTT. This encodes CASSERGGRGKADTQYF. The rearrangement joins TRBV6-1 to TRBJ2-3; 7 bases align to TRBD1. The CDR3 has 17 residues. V trimming: 2 bases; J trimming: 4 bases; junction bases outside the gene matches: 12. Germline V lookup: CDR1 MNHNS, CDR2 SASEGT.